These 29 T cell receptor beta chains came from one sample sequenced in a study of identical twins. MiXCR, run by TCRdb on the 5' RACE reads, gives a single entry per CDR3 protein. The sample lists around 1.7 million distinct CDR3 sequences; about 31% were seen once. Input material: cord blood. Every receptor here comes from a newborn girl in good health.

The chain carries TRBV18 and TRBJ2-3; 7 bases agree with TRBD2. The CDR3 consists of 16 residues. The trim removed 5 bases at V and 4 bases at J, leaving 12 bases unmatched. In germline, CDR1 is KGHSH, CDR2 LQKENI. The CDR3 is CASSTPLAGPADTQYF. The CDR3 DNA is TGTGCCAGCTCAACCCCTTTAGCGGGCCCAGCAGATACGCAGTATTTT.

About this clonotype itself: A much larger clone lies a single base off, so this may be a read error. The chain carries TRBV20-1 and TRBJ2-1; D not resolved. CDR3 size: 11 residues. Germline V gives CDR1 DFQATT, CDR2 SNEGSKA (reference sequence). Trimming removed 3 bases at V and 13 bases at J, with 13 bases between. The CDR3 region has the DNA TGCAGTGCTAGCTTCCAAGAGACCCAGTTCTTC. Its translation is CSASFQETQFF.

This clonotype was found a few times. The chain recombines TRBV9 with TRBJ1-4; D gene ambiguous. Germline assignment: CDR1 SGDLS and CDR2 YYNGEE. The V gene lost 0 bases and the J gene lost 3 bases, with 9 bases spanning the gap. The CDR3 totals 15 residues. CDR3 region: CASSVESPPNEKLFF. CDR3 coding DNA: TGTGCCAGCAGCGTAGAATCCCCACCTAATGAAAAACTGTTTTTT.

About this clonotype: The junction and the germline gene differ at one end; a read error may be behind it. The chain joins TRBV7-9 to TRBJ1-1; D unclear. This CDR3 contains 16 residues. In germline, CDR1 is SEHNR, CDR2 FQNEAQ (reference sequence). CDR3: CASSPSWPRPVHEAFF. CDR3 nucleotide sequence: TGTGCTAGCAGCCCTTCTTGGCCCCGACCTGTCCATGAAGCTTTCTTT. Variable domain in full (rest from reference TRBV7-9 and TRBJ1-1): DTGVSQNPRHKITKRGQNVTFRCDPISEHNRLYWYRQTLGQGPEFLTYFQNEAQLEKSRLLSDRFSAERPKGSFSTLEIQRTEQGDSAMYLCASSPSWPRPVHEAFFGQGTRLTVV.

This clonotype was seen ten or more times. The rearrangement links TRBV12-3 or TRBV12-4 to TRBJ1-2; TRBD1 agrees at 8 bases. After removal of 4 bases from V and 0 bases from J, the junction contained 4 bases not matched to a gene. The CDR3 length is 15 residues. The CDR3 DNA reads TGTGCCAGCAGTTCCTCACAGGGGGCTAACTATGGCTACACCTTC. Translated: CASSSSQGANYGYTF.

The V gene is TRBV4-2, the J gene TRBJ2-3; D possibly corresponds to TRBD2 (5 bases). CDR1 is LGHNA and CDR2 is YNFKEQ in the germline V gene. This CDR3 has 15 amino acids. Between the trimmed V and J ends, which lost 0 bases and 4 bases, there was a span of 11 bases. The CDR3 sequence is CASSQEGSVPDTQYF. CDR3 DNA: TGTGCCAGCAGCCAAGAAGGGAGCGTTCCAGATACGCAGTATTTT.

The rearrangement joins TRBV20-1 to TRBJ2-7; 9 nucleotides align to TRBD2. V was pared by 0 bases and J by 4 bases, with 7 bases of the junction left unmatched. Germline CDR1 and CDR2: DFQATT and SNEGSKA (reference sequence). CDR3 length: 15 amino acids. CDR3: CSARDPAGGTYEQYF. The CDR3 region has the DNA TGCAGTGCTAGAGATCCCGCGGGAGGGACGTACGAGCAGTACTTC.

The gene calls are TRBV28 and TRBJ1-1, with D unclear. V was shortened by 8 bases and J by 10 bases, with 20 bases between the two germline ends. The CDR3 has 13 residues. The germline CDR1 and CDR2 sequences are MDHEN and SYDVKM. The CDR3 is CASSYPRIPGAFF. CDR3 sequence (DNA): TGTGCCAGCTCCTACCCCAGGATTCCGGGAGCTTTCTTT.

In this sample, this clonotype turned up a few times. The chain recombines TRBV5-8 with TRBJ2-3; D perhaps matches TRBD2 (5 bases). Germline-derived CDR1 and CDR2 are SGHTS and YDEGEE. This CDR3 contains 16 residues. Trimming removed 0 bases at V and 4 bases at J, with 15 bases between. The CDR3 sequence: CASSLGVEVSSDTQYF. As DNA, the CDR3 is TGTGCCAGCAGCTTGGGGGTGGAGGTTAGCTCAGATACGCAGTATTTT.

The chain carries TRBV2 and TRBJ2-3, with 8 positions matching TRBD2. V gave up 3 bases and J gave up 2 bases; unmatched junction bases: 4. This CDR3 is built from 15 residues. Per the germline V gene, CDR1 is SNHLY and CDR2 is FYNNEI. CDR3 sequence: CASSDSSGLTDTQYF. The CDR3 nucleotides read TGTGCCAGCAGTGACTCTAGCGGGCTCACAGATACGCAGTATTTT.

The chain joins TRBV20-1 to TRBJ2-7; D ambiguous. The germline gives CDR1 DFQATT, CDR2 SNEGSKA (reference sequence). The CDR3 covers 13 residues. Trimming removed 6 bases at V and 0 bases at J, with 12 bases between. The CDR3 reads CSANGPVSYEQYF. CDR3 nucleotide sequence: TGCAGTGCCAACGGTCCAGTCTCCTACGAGCAGTACTTC.

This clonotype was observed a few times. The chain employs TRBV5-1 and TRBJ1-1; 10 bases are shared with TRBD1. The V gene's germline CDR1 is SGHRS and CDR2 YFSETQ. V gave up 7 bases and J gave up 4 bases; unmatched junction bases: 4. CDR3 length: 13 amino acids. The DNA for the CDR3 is TGCGCCAGCTCGACAGGGGGCATCACTGAAGCTTTCTTT. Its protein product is CASSTGGITEAFF.

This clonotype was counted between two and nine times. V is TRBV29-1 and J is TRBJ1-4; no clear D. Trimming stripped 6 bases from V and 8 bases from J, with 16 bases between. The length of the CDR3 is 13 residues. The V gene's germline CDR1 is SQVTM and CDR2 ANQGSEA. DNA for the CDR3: TGCAGCGTCCTCGCAGGTCGGGGAGAAAAACTGTTTTTT. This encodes CSVLAGRGEKLFF. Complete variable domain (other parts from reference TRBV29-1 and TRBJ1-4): SAVISQKPSRDICQRGTSLTIQCQVDSQVTMMFWYRQQPGQSLTLIATANQGSEATYESGFVIDKFPISRPNLTFSTLTVSNMSPEDSSIYLCSVLAGRGEKLFFGSGTQLSVL.

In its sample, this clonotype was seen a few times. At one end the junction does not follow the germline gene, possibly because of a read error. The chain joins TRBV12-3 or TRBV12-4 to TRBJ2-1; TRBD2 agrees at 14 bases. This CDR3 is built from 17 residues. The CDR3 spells CSSSPGTSGSFWNEQFF. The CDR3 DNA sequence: TGTTCCAGCAGTCCAGGGACTAGCGGGAGTTTCTGGAATGAGCAGTTCTTC.

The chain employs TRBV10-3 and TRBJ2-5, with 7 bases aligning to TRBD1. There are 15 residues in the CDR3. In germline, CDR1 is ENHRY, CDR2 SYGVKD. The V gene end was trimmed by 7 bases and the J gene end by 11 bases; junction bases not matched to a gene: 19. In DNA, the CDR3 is TGTGCCATCATGAGGGGGCACCTACAAACGGATGAGCAGTACTTC. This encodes CAIMRGHLQTDEQYF.

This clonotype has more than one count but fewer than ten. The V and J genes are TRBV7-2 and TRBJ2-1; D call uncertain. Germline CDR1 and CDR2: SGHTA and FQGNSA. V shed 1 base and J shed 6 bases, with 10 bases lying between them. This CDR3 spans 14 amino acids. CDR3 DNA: TGTGCCAGCAGCTTAGGGCCCTATAGCAATGAGCAGTTCTTC. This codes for CASSLGPYSNEQFF.

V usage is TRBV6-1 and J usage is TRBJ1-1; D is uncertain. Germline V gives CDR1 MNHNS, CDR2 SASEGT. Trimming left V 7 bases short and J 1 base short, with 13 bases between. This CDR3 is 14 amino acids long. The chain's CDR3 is CASIRLRQNTEAFF. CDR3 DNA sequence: TGTGCCAGCATCAGATTACGACAGAACACTGAAGCTTTCTTT.

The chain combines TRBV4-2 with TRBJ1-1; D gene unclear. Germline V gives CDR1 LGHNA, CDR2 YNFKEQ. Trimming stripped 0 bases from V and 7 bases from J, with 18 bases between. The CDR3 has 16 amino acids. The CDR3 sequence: CASSQDRVRVSDEAFF. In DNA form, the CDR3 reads TGTGCCAGCAGCCAAGATCGGGTGAGGGTTTCCGATGAAGCTTTCTTT.

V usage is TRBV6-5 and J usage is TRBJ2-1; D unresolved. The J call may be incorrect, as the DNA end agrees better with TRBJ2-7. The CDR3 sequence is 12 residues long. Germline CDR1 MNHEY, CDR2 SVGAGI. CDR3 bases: TGTGCCAGCAGAATCCCCCAGAATGAGCAGTACTTC. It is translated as CASRIPQNEQYF.

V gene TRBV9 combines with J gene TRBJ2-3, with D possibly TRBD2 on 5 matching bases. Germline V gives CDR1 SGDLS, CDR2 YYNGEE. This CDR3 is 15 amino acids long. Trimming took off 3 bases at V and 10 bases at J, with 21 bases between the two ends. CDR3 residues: CASSGGLFGLPSQYF. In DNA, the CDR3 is TGTGCCAGCAGCGGAGGACTTTTCGGCCTCCCGTCGCAGTATTTT.

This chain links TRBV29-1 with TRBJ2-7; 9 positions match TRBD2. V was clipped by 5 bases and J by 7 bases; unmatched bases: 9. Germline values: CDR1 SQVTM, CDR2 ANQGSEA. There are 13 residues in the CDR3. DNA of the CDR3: TGCAGCGTTAATAGCGGGAGCCAGGGAGAGCAGTACTTC. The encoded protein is CSVNSGSQGEQYF.

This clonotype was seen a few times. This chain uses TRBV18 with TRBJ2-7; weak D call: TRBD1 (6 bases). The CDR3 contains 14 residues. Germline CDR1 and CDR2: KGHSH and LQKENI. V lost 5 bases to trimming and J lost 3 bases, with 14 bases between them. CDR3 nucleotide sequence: TGTGCCAGCTCATTAAGGGGGATACTCTACGAGCAGTACTTC. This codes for CASSLRGILYEQYF.

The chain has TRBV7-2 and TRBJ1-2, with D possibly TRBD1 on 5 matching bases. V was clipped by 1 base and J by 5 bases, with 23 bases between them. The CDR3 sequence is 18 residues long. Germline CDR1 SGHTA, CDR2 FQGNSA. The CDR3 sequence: CASSLGGLRQGENYGYTF. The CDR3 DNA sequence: TGTGCCAGCAGCTTAGGCGGATTACGGCAGGGAGAGAATTATGGCTACACCTTC.

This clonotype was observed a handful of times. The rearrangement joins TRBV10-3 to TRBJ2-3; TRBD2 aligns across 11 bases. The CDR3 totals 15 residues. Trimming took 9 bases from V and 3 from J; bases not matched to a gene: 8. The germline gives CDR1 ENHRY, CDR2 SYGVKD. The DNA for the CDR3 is TGTGCCATGTCACTAGCGGGAGTAAGTACAGATACGCAGTATTTT. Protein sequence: CAMSLAGVSTDTQYF.

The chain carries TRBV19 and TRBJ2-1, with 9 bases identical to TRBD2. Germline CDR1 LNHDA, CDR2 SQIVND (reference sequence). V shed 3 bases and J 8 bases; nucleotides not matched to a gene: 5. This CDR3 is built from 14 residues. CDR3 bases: TGTGCCAGTAGTATTGCGGGAGGGGGCCATGAGCAGTTCTTC. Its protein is CASSIAGGGHEQFF.

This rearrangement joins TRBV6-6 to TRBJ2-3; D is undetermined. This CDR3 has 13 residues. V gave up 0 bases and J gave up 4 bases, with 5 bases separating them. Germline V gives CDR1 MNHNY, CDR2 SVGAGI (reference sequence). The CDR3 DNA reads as TGTGCCAGCAGTTACTCGAACCCAGATACGCAGTATTTT. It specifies CASSYSNPDTQYF.

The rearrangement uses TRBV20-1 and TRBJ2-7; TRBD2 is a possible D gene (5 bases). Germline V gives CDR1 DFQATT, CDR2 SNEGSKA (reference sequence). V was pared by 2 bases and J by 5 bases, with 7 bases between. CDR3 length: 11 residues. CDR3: CSARKRDEQYF. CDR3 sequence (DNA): TGCAGTGCTAGAAAGAGGGACGAGCAGTACTTC.

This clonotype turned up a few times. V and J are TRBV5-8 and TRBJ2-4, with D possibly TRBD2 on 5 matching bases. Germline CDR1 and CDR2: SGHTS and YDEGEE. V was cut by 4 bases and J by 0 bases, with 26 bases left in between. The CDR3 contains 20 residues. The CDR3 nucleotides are TGTGCCAGCAGCCCCCGGCTAGTAGCGTATTGGAATCTAGCCAAAAACATTCAGTACTTC. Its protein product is CASSPRLVAYWNLAKNIQYF.

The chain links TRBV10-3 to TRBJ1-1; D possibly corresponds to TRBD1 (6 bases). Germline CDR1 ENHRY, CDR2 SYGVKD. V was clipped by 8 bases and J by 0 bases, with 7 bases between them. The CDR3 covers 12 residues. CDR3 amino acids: CAIEGVNTEAFF. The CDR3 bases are TGTGCCATCGAGGGGGTGAACACTGAAGCTTTCTTT.